This record concerns one T cell receptor beta chain sequence. The CDR3 totals 13 residues. Germline V CDR1 and CDR2: SGHAT, FQDESV (reference sequence). V lost 5 bases, J lost 7 bases, and 12 bases lay in between. This entry belongs to a study of OX40 agonist ivuxolimab in advanced cancers. The protocol was immunoSEQ multiplex PCR, while the TCRdb copy is restricted to in-frame clones and leaves out a portion. The data show tens of thousands of clones, around 87% seen once. Source: CD4+ or CD8+ T cells sorted from blood, taken in a trial of the OX40 agonist ivuxolimab. The chain recombines TRBV11-1 with TRBJ2-1; possible D gene TRBD2, 6 bases. This TCR was sampled from an adult with an advanced solid tumor such as melanoma, head and neck, liver or kidney cancer. CDR3 protein: CASSPWDFNEQFF. The CDR3 DNA sequence: TGTGCCAGCAGCCCCTGGGACTTTAATGAGCAGTTCTTC.